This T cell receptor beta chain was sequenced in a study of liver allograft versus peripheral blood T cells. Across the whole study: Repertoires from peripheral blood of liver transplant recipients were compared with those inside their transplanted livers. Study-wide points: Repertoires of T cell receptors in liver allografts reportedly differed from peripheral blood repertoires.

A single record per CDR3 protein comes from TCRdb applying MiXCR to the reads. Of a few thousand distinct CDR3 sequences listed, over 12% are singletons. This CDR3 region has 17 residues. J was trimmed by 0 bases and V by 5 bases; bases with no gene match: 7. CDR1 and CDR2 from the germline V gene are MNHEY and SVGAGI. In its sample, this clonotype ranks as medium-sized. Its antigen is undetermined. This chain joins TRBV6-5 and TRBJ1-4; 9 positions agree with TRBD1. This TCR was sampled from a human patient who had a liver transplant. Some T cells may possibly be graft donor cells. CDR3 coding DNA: TGTGCCAGCAGTCCTCTTGGGACAGGGACAACTAATGAAAAACTGTTTTTT. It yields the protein CASSPLGTGTTNEKLFF.